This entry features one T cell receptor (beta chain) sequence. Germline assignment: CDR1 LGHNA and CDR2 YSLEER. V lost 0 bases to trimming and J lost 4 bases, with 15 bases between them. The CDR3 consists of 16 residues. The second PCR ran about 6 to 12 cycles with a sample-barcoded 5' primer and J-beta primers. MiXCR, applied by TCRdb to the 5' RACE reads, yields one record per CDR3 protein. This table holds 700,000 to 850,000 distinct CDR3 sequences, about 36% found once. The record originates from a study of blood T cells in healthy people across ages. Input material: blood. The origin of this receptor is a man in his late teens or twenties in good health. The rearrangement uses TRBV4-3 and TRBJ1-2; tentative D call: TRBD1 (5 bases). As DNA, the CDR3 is TGCGCCAGCAGCCAAGATCGTTCAGGGCTCGGCTATGGCTACACCTTC. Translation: CASSQDRSGLGYGYTF.